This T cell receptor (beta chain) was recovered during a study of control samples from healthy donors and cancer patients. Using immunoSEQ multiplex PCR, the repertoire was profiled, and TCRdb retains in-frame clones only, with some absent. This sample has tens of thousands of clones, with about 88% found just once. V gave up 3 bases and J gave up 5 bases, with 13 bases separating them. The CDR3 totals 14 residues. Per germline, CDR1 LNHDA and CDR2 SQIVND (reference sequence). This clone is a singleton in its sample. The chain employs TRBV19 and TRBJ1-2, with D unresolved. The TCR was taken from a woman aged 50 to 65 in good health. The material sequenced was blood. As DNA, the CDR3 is TGTGCCAGTAGTATTGAGCGCGGCGTATATGGCTACACCTTC. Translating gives CASSIERGVYGYTF.